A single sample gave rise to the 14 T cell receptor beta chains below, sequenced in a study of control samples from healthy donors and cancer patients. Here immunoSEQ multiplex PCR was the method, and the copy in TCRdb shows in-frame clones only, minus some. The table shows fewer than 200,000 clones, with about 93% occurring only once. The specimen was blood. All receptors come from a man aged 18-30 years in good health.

This CDR3 reads CASSPKRVFEQFF. DNA of the CDR3: TGTGCCAGCAGCCCCAAGCGCGTTTTTGAGCAGTTCTTC. The chain has TRBV6-6 and TRBJ2-1; D gene ambiguous. The V and J ends lost 6 bases and 9 bases respectively, with 15 bases between them. The germline CDR1 and CDR2 sequences are MNHNY and SVGAGI (reference sequence). The CDR3 totals 13 residues.

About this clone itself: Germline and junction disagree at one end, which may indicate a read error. CDR3 protein: CASREDNSPLHF. CDR3 nucleotide sequence: TGTGCCAGCAGAGAAGATAATTCACCCCTCCACTTT. V usage is TRBV2 and J usage is TRBJ1-6; the D is unclear. CDR1 is SNHLY and CDR2 is FYNNEI in the germline V gene. The CDR3 sequence is 12 residues long.

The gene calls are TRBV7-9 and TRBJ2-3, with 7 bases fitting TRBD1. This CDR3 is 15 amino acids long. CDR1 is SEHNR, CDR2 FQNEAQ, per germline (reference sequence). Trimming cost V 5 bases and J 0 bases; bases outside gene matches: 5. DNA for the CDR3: TGTGCCAGCAGCCTTACAGGGGCTAGCACAGATACGCAGTATTTT. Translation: CASSLTGASTDTQYF.

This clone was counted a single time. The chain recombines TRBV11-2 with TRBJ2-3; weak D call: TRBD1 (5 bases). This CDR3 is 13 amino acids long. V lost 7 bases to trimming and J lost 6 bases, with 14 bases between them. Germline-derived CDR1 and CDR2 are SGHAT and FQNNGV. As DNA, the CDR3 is TGTGCCAGCAAAAGTTTCAGGGCCGATACGCAGTATTTT. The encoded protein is CASKSFRADTQYF. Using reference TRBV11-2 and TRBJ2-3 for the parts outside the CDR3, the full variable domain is EAGVAQSPRYKIIEKRQSVAFWCNPISGHATLYWYQQILGQGPKLLIQFQNNGVVDDSQLPKDRFSAERLKGVDSTLKIQPAKLEDSAVYLCASKSFRADTQYFGPGTRLTVL.

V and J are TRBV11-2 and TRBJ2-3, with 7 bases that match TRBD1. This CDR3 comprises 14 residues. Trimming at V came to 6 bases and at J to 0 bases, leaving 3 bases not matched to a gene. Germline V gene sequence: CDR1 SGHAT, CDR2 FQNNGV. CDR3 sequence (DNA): TGTGCCAGCAGTGTGGGACAGAGCACAGATACGCAGTATTTT. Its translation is CASSVGQSTDTQYF.

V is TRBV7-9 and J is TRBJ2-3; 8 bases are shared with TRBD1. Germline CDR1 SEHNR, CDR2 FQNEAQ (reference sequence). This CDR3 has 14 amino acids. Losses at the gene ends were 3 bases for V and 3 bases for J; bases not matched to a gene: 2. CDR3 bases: TGTGCCAGCAGCTTCTGGACAGGGACAGATACGCAGTATTTT. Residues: CASSFWTGTDTQYF.

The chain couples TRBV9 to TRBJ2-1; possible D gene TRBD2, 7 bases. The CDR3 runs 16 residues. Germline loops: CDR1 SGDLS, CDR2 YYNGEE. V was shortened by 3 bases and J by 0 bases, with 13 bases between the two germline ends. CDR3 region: CASSGGGGVSYNEQFF. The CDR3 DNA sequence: TGTGCCAGCAGCGGGGGAGGGGGAGTCTCCTACAATGAGCAGTTCTTC.

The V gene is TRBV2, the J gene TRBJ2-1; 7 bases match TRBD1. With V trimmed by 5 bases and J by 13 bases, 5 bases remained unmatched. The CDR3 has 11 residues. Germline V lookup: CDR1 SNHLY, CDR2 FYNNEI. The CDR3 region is CASSLTGFQFF. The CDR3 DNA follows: TGTGCCAGCAGTCTGACAGGGTTTCAGTTCTTC.

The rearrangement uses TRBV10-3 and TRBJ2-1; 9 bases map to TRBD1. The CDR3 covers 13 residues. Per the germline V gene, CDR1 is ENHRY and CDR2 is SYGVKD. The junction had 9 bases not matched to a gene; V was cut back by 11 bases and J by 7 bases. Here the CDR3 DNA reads TGTGCCGTTTCGGACAGGGGAGGGAATGAGCAGTTCTTC. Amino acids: CAVSDRGGNEQFF.

The CDR3 sequence: CASSSPRSGNEQFF. In DNA, the CDR3 is TGTGCCAGCAGCTCCCCCAGATCGGGCAATGAGCAGTTCTTC. The chain joins TRBV7-3 to TRBJ2-1; no firm D call. Between the trimmed V and J ends, which lost 4 bases and 6 bases, there was a span of 13 bases. The CDR3 has 14 amino acids. CDR1 SGHTA and CDR2 FQGTGA come from the germline V gene.

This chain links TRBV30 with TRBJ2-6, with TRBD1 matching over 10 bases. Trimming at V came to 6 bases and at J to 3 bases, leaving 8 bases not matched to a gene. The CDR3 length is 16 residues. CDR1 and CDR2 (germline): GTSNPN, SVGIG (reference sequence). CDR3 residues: CACRGTGAGGANVLTF. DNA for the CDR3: TGTGCCTGTCGCGGGACAGGGGCTGGTGGGGCCAACGTCCTGACTTTC. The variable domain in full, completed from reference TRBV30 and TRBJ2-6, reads SQTIHQWPATLVQPVGSPLSLECTVEGTSNPNLYWYRQAAGRGLQLLFYSVGIGQISSEVPQNLSASRPQDRQFILSSKKLLLSDSGFYLCACRGTGAGGANVLTFGAGSRLTVL.

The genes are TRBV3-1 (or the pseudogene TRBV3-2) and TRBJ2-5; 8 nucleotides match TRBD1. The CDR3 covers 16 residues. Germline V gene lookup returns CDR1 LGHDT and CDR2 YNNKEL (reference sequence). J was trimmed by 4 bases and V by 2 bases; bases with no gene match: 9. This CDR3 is CASSQPGGPMRETQYF. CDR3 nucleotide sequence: TGTGCCAGCAGCCAACCAGGGGGCCCGATGAGAGAGACCCAGTACTTC.

The CDR3 bases are TGTGCCAGCAGCGGACAGGATTATAGCAATCAGCCCCAGCATTTT. Translating gives CASSGQDYSNQPQHF. The chain carries TRBV2 and TRBJ1-5; TRBD1 matches at 7 bases. This CDR3 is built from 15 residues. V dropped 6 bases and J dropped 0; count of bases not matched to a gene: 5. Germline V gene lookup returns CDR1 SNHLY and CDR2 FYNNEI.

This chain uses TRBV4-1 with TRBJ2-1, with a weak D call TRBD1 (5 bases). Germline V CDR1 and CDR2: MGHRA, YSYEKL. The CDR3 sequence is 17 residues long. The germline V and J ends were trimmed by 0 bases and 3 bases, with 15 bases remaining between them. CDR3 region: CASSQEPQTVYYNEQFF. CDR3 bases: TGCGCCAGCAGCCAAGAGCCCCAGACAGTATACTACAATGAGCAGTTCTTC.